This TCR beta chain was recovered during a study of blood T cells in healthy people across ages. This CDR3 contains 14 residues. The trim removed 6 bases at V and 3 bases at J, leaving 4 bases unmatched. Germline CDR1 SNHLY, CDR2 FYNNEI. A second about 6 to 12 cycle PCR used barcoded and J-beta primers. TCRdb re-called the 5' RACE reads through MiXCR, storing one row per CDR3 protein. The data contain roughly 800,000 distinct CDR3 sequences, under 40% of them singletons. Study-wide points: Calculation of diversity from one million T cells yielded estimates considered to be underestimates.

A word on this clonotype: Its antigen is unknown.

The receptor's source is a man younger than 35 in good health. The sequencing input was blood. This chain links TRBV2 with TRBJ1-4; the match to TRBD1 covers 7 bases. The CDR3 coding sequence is TGTGCCAGCAGGTTCGGGACAGCTAATGAAAAACTGTTTTTT. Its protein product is CASRFGTANEKLFF.